This T cell receptor (beta chain) was observed in a study of early T cells in non-severe SARS-CoV-2 infection (dated by TCRdb to the early 2020s). The study in broad terms: TCR sequencing used bulk RNA from unsorted whole blood, so alpha and beta chains could not be paired.

In the case of this clonotype: Its antigen is unknown. Within one base of it there is no much larger clone, and no base qualities were kept.

V and J are truncated by 3 bases and 4 bases respectively, leaving an intervening sequence of 18 bases. The germline V gene (reference sequence) supplies CDR1 DFQATT and CDR2 SNEGSKA. Spanning cysteine to phenylalanine, the CDR3 consists of 15 amino acids. Only the CDR3 portion is preserved as DNA: 45 bases, with reading frame beginning at the first base. Findings and caveats that apply to the study as a whole: VDJdb matching was skewed toward anti-spike CD8 responses and likely underestimated virus-specific expansions by missing private and CD4 specificities.

Library creation used 5' RACE. This sample was sequenced with a NextSeq 500. The TCR library protocol attached unique molecular identifiers to individual cDNA molecules to correct for sequencing error and PCR bias. Both TCR alpha and beta chains were sequenced, and tight co-correlation was observed between alpha and beta sequence abundances in each sample. Processing in the source paper ran as follows. Decombinator V4 was used to perform V gene, J gene and CDR3 annotation of TCR sequences. TCRs were defined as expanded if a significant change between any two time points was detected under a Poisson model with p below 0.0001. Abundances of TCRs were expressed as counts per million after normalisation to the total number of TCRs sequenced in each sample. MAIT TCRs were defined by TRAV1-2 paired with TRAJ12, TRAJ20 or TRAJ33, and iNKT TCRs by TRAV10 paired with TRAJ18. A search of VDJdb, accessed on 1 November 2021, was run for TCRs annotated to CMV, EBV and SARS-CoV-2, with TCRs annotated for multiple antigens excluded. TCRdb cleaned the public reads at Q25 with fastp, built clones with MiXCR and kept in-frame beta chains. Rows are unified per CDR3 protein, each entry keeping the most common DNA and genes. The V and J calls follow TCRdb's processing rather than the paper's. This sample gives about 83,000 distinct CDR3 sequences in total; about 12% of them show up just once. The ten biggest clones cover more than 6.5% of the sample.

The study was a case-control design nested within a healthcare worker cohort in London, UK, with weekly nasopharyngeal swab PCR tests and blood sampling. Between 23 and 31 March 2020, the week of the UK lockdown, healthcare workers were enrolled and then followed up weekly for as long as 16 weeks. Sequencing was done on a sample of whole blood. The chain employs TRBV20-1 and TRBJ2-5, with a weak D call of TRBD2 (6 bases match). The clonotype comes from an adult who was a healthcare worker with PCR-confirmed SARS-CoV-2 infection or an uninfected control (not recorded which). CDR3 region: CSARRARDFGETQYF. At the DNA level, the sequence is TGCAGTGCTAGGAGAGCTCGGGACTTCGGAGAGACCCAGTACTTC.